One TCR beta chain is described in this entry. Antigen: not known. The treatment was: roughly 10-day PBMC culture with coronavirus spike peptide pools or control peptides (ViraFEST assay). This CDR3 is built from 16 residues. Germline CDR1 SGHRS, CDR2 YFSETQ. V gave up 2 bases and J gave up 0 bases, with 14 bases separating them. The data originate from a study of vaccination and CD4 T cells after COVID-19. Study-level background: Post-COVID draws came a median around 100 days after diagnosis (range 35 to 161). The stimulus for the cells was overlapping spike peptides derived from SARS-CoV-2, HCoV-NL63, HCoV-OC43 and HCoV-229E.

Sequencing of the DNA from cultured CD4+ T cells was carried out with the Oncomine TCR Beta short-read assay. The source of extracted genomic DNA was cultured CD4+ T cells. A single record per CDR3 protein comes from TCRdb applying MiXCR to the PCR reads. Of 13,000 to 15,000 distinct CDR3 sequences in the sample, 29% are singletons; the top ten hold about 20%. Study results and caveats: Spike mono-reactivity was evident in 304 of the 307 vaccine-specific clones derived from convalescent patients.

The rearrangement uses TRBV5-1 and TRBJ1-2; the D is unclear. Specimen: CD4+ T cells from blood, cultured in vitro, collected before SARS-CoV-2 vaccination. This TCR came from a human donor who received a COVID-19 vaccine. CDR3: CASSFRRVLANYGYTF. The CDR3 region has the DNA TGCGCCAGCAGCTTCCGACGGGTGTTAGCTAACTATGGCTACACCTTC.